The rows below give T cell receptor beta chains drawn from one sample of a study of cytomegalovirus exposure and HLA in healthy donors. The table came from immunoSEQ multiplex PCR; TCRdb's copy has only in-frame clones and leaves some out. The table includes fewer than 200,000 clones, approximately 80% detected once. The sequenced sample was PBMCs. The source of these receptors is a woman aged 18-29 years in good health and CMV-seronegative. Both conserved end residues are part of each CDR3.

CDR3	V	J
CSVDRDTTDTQYF	TRBV29-1	TRBJ2-3
CASAGFLSNQPQHF	TRBV2	TRBJ1-5
CASSPSGRSYEQYF	TRBV25-1	-
CASSYMGDNGYTF	TRBV6-5	TRBJ1-2
CASSLSGRGGNEQFF	TRBV7-2	TRBJ2-1
CASSPGQTNYGYTF	TRBV18	TRBJ1-2
CASSGMDRGYGYTF	TRBV6-1	TRBJ1-2
CASSLGTGPGNTIYF	TRBV18	TRBJ1-3
CASRWTRGETQYF	TRBV2	TRBJ2-5
CASSPLQGALMETQYF	TRBV27	TRBJ2-5
CASSLGRGDRQETQYF	TRBV5-1	TRBJ2-5
CASSAGTNEKLFF	TRBV6-1	TRBJ1-4
CASSSVSGAFNDEQYF	TRBV5-4	TRBJ2-7
CASSQGAIYSYNEQFF	TRBV16	TRBJ2-1
CASQRGNTEAFF	TRBV27	TRBJ1-1
CASSEMARGAEAFF	TRBV2	TRBJ1-1
CASSDTSGQGISYEQYF	TRBV10-2	TRBJ2-7
CASSESGDTLYYEQYF	TRBV25-1	TRBJ2-7
CASSPPLRKIESGTQYF	TRBV11-2	TRBJ2-5
CASSPGQGHQPQHF	TRBV2	TRBJ1-5
CASSAQGAGNTIYF	TRBV7-9	TRBJ1-3
CASSPQGGRYGYTF	TRBV27	TRBJ1-2
CASSPLRASGLAKNIQYF	TRBV18	TRBJ2-4
CASSTTGGWDTEAFF	TRBV7-3	TRBJ1-1
CASSHFGQADTQYF	TRBV14	TRBJ2-3
CASNDGTTQETQYF	TRBV19	TRBJ2-5
CASSELNQPQHF	TRBV6-5	TRBJ1-5
CASSTEGSSKTNYGYTF	TRBV7-8	TRBJ1-2
CASSLGGLGPITDTQYF	TRBV11-2	TRBJ2-3
CASSQNTWGRGAYEQYF	TRBV4-1	TRBJ2-7
CASSVATGKGNTGELFF	TRBV9	TRBJ2-2
CASSPRQGAIEQYF	TRBV4-1	TRBJ2-7
CASSKAGTGQTEAFF	TRBV21-1	TRBJ1-1
CATSRATPEYPEYNEQFF	TRBV15	TRBJ2-1
CASSSRGNQPQHF	TRBV7-8	TRBJ1-5
CASSFQAGGRETQYF	TRBV5-6	TRBJ2-5
CASRISAGGPSNEQFF	TRBV6-6	TRBJ2-1
CASSSPGGGYYGYTF	TRBV19	TRBJ1-2
CASSRGLAGRQETQYF	TRBV5-4	TRBJ2-5
CASSEARLPFF	TRBV2	TRBJ1-1
CASTRTSPTDTQYF	TRBV6-5	TRBJ2-3
CASSGQGARTEAFF	TRBV9	TRBJ1-1
CASTQRTGGNGYTF	TRBV25-1	TRBJ1-2
CASSSLSFEQYF	TRBV6-6	TRBJ2-7